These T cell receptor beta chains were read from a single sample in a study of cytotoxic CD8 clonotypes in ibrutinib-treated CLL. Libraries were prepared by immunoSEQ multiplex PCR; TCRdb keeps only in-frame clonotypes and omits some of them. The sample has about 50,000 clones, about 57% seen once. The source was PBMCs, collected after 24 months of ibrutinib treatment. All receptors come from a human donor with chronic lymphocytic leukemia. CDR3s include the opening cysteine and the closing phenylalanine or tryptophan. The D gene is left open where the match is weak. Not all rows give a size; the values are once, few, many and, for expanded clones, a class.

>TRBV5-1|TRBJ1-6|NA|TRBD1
CASSLRILDRSSYNSPLHF
TGCGCCAGCAGCTTGAGGATTTTGGACAGGAGCTCCTATAATTCACCCCTCCACTTT
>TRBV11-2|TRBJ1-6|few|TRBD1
CASSFDRGGNSPLHF
TGTGCCAGCAGCTTCGACAGGGGAGGAAATTCACCCCTCCACTTT
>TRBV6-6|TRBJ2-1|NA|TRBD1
CASLPRQGTYNEQFF
TGTGCCAGCCTCCCTCGACAGGGAACCTACAATGAGCAGTTCTTC
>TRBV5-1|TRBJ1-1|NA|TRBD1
CASTRKGGTGRQGRTEAFF
TGCGCCAGCACTCGTAAGGGGGGAACAGGCCGACAGGGAAGGACTGAAGCTTTCTTT
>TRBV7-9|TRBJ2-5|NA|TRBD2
CASSFVAGEETQYF
TGTGCCAGCAGCTTCGTAGCGGGGGAGGAGACCCAGTACTTC
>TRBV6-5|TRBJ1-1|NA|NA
CASSYSGTGETEAFF
TGTGCCAGCAGTTACTCCGGTACGGGGGAGACTGAAGCTTTCTTT
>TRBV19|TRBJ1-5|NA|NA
CASTKRVVSYSNQPQHF
TGTGCCAGTACAAAAAGGGTTGTCAGCTATAGCAATCAGCCCCAGCATTTT
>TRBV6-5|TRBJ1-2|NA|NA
CATTRSAGTNYGYTF
TGTGCCACCACTCGGTCGGCAGGGACTAACTATGGCTACACCTTC
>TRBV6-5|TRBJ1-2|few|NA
CASSYRQALGGYTF
TGTGCCAGCAGTTACAGGCAGGCCCTGGGTGGCTACACCTTC
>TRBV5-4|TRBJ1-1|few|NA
CASSFPPGDTEAFF
TGTGCCAGCAGCTTCCCTCCCGGGGACACTGAAGCTTTCTTT
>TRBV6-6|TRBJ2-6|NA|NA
CASSVGANVLTF
TGTGCCAGCAGCGTGGGGGCCAACGTCCTGACTTTC
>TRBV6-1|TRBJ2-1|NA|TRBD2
CASSPLMTSGEEQFF
TGTGCCAGCAGCCCCTTAATGACTAGCGGGGAGGAGCAGTTCTTC
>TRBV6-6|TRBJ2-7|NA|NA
CASSPPWHSYEQYF
TGTGCCAGCAGCCCCCCCTGGCACTCCTACGAGCAGTACTTC
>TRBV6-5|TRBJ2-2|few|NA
CASSYDGTGELFF
TGTGCCAGCAGTTACGATGGCACCGGGGAGCTGTTTTTT
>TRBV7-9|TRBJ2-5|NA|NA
CASSPNKVEETQYF
TGTGCCAGCAGCCCCAACAAGGTGGAAGAGACCCAGTACTTC
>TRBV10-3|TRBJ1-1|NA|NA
CAISESGKEAFF
TGTGCCATCAGTGAGTCCGGGAAGGAAGCTTTCTTT
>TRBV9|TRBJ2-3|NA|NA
CASSPGQVGDTQYF
TGTGCCAGCAGCCCAGGTCAAGTTGGAGATACGCAGTATTTT
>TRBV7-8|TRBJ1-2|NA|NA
CASSLARDGYTF
TGTGCCAGCAGCTTAGCCCGAGATGGCTACACCTTC
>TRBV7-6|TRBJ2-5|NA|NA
CASSLGGAAETQYF
TGTGCCAGCAGCTTAGGAGGGGCGGCGGAGACCCAGTACTTC
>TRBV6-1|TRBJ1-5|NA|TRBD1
CASGDRRHQPQHF
TGTGCCAGCGGGGACAGGCGCCATCAGCCCCAGCATTTT